These 11 T cell receptor beta chains were all obtained from the same sample, sequenced in a study of blood T cell repertoires in COVID-19. The data were produced by immunoSEQ multiplex PCR, yet TCRdb's version contains in-frame clones alone and is incomplete. The sample records 280,000 or so clones, approximately 83% being singletons. Sample: peripheral blood. These receptors were taken from a woman aged 25-40 years who had recovered from COVID-19.

The chain employs TRBV3-1 (or the pseudogene TRBV3-2) and TRBJ2-3, with TRBD2 matching 8 bases. This CDR3 has 18 amino acids. V shed 3 bases and J 0 bases; nucleotides not matched to a gene: 11. The germline V gene has CDR1 LGHDT and CDR2 YNNKEL (reference sequence). In DNA form, the CDR3 reads TGTGCCAGCAGCCAGGTAATAAGTGCGGGGGGCAGCACAGATACGCAGTATTTT. Its translation is CASSQVISAGGSTDTQYF.

This chain links TRBV6-5 with TRBJ2-5; D may be TRBD2 (6 bases). The germline V gene has CDR1 MNHEY and CDR2 SVGAGI. The CDR3 runs 13 residues. V lost 8 bases to trimming and J lost 4 bases, with 14 bases between them. The CDR3: CASGVGGRETQYF. The CDR3 DNA is TGTGCCAGCGGGGTGGGGGGAAGAGAGACCCAGTACTTC.

The CDR3 region is CASSPGLVIADTQYF. The CDR3 DNA is TGTGCCAGCAGCCCCGGACTAGTAATCGCAGATACGCAGTATTTT. This chain joins TRBV11-2 and TRBJ2-3, with 7 bases aligning to TRBD2. Germline V gives CDR1 SGHAT, CDR2 FQNNGV. CDR3 length equals 15 residues. V gave up 5 bases and J gave up 4 bases; unmatched junction bases: 9.

This clone was recorded once. The chain joins TRBV11-2 to TRBJ2-5; D is uncertain. CDR1 is SGHAT and CDR2 is FQNNGV in the germline V gene. Trimming removed 2 bases from V and 3 bases from J, with 4 bases in between. The CDR3 loop spans 12 amino acids. The CDR3 DNA reads TGTGCCAGCAGCTTACGGGAAGAGACCCAGTACTTC. Its protein is CASSLREETQYF.

This clone appeared a single time. Written as DNA, the CDR3 is TGTGCCTGGAATTACCTCCAGGGGGGAAATTCACCCCTCCACTTT. This translates into CAWNYLQGGNSPLHF. This chain links TRBV30 with TRBJ1-6; 7 bases align to TRBD1. The CDR3 has 15 amino acids. The germline V gene has CDR1 GTSNPN and CDR2 SVGIG (reference sequence). With 4 bases clipped from V and 7 bases from J, the junction kept 10 bases outside the gene matches.

The V call is TRBV5-6, the J call TRBJ2-5; TRBD2 matches 14 bases. This CDR3 is built from 15 residues. The V gene end was trimmed by 4 bases and the J gene end by 1 base; junction bases not matched to a gene: 0. Germline-derived CDR1 and CDR2 are SGHDT and YYEEEE. The CDR3 here is CASSGTSGSQETQYF. CDR3 nucleotides: TGTGCCAGCAGCGGGACTAGCGGGAGCCAAGAGACCCAGTACTTC.

This clone appeared a few times. The chain has TRBV29-1 and TRBJ2-1; 8 positions match TRBD2. CDR1 is SQVTM and CDR2 is ANQGSEA in the germline V gene. The J segment lost 10 bases and the V segment lost 0 bases, leaving 8 bases of the junction unmatched. This CDR3 spans 14 amino acids. The CDR3 region has the DNA TGCAGCGTTGAAGAACGGGGAAGCGGGGGAGAGCAGTTCTTC. As protein: CSVEERGSGGEQFF.

The chain is built from TRBV5-6 and TRBJ2-7, with D tentatively TRBD1 (5 bases). Trimming took 0 bases from V and 1 from J, leaving 8 bases between them. The length of the CDR3 is 14 residues. Germline CDR1 SGHDT, CDR2 YYEEEE. The CDR3 sequence is CASSLGQRSYEQYF. The DNA for the CDR3 is TGTGCCAGCAGCTTGGGACAGCGATCCTACGAGCAGTACTTC.

This chain connects TRBV28 to TRBJ2-3, with D maybe TRBD2 (6 bases). Trimming stripped 7 bases from V and 2 bases from J, with 16 bases between. The germline gives CDR1 MDHEN, CDR2 SYDVKM. This CDR3 is built from 15 residues. CDR3 loop: CASTLPGLYTDTQYF. In nucleotides, the CDR3 is TGTGCCAGCACTCTTCCGGGACTGTACACAGATACGCAGTATTTT.

The genes are TRBV5-1 and TRBJ2-2; 7 bases line up with TRBD1. This CDR3 is 14 amino acids long. Germline CDR1 reads SGHRS; CDR2 reads YFSETQ. Trimming took 9 bases from V and 4 from J; bases not matched to a gene: 9. The CDR3 sequence is CATSGTASTGELFF. In DNA, the CDR3 is TGCGCCACCTCCGGGACAGCGAGCACCGGGGAGCTGTTTTTT.

The rearrangement uses TRBV7-9 and TRBJ1-4; 7 bases map to TRBD1. The CDR3 loop spans 15 amino acids. V was pared by 7 bases and J by 5 bases, with 10 bases of the junction left unmatched. The germline V gene encodes CDR1 SEHNR and CDR2 FQNEAQ (reference sequence). The CDR3 nucleotides are TGTGCCAGCATCAAAAACAGGGGTGCGAATGAAAAACTGTTTTTT. Its protein product is CASIKNRGANEKLFF.